This TCR beta chain was observed in a study of vaccination and CD4 T cells after COVID-19. Study-wide context: Post-COVID draws followed diagnosis by a median around 100 days (range 35 to 161). At a median about 72 days (range 14 to 241) after dose two, post-vaccine samples were obtained.

At the Johns Hopkins FTIC core, DNA taken from cultured CD4+ T cells was sequenced by way of the Oncomine TCR Beta short-read assay. MiXCR was run by TCRdb on the PCR reads, yielding one entry per CDR3 protein. The top ten clones hold 20% of a sample with 10,000 or so distinct CDR3 sequences, around 49% of them seen once. V lost 1 base and J 0 bases, leaving 3 bases between the germline ends. The CDR3 is 13 residues long. Per germline, CDR1 SGHNT and CDR2 YENEEA. Treatment of the sample: roughly 10-day PBMC culture with coronavirus spike peptide pools or control peptides (ViraFEST assay). Turning to this clonotype: Its cognate antigen is unknown.

The material sequenced was CD4+ T cells from blood, cultured in vitro. The chain has TRBV11-3 and TRBJ1-2, with unresolved D. The TCR originated in a human donor who had recovered from COVID-19. The chain's CDR3 is CASSLGSNYGYTF. The CDR3 DNA reads as TGTGCCAGCAGCTTAGGGTCTAACTATGGCTACACCTTC.